This TCR beta chain was sequenced for a study of memory CD4+ T cells and cytomegalovirus serostatus (dated by TCRdb to the late 2010s). A note on the overall study: The cohort comprised about 33 healthy Belgian adults, 9 CMV seropositive and around 24 CMV seronegative. CD4+ memory TCRbeta repertoires of a Belgian cohort with known cytomegalovirus serostatus were sequenced in order to replicate a published TCR-based CMV serostatus classifier.

Broader findings and caveats from the paper: CMV serostatus prediction reached a median bootstrapped AUC of 0.95 with the original framework and 0.9 to 0.93 with a US-trained random forest. The results were interpreted as suggesting that the CMV-associated TCR signature is largely present in the CD4+ memory repertoire. Only CD4+CD45RO+ memory cells were sequenced, unlike the original study, which covered naive and memory CD4+ and CD8+ populations. A median bootstrapped AUC of around 0.94 with a 95% CI of 0.76-1.00 was achieved on the Belgian cohort by the original-framework classifier. Among the roughly 160 previously reported CMV-associated TCRbeta sequences, 67 showed up in the CD4+ memory repertoires, with each one found in between one and five individuals.

The Quick-DNA Microprep Kit was used to extract genomic DNA from the sorted cells. Amplification of TCRbeta DNA was done with the immunoSEQ hsTCRbeta kit, following the protocol from the manufacturer. TCRbeta libraries were sequenced on an Illumina MiSeq instrument. The source study handled its data this way. After out-of-frame sequences were removed, under 2.5 million distinct TCRbeta sequences remained, averaging about 66,813 per individual. Each individual was scored using the number of 150 to 200 previously reported CMV-associated TCRbeta sequences that the individual carried and the total number of productive distinct TCRbeta sequences. A beta-binomial model was reimplemented in Python, and random forests from scikit-learn, run with default parameters, were trained on data from the US cohort. Classifier performance on the Belgian cohort was reported as the median AUC with percentile confidence intervals calculated over 10,000 bootstrap iterations. What TCRdb holds here is the immuneACCESS table cut down to in-frame rearrangements. Part of the clones is not present; checked against another copy, under half of the missing clones reflect an unresolved V gene, and the others are unexplained. The DNA was the basis for D and trimming; V, J and clone size are from that table. In all, the sample holds some 52,000 clones, and around 80% of those were seen once. 1.4% of the sample is in the top ten clones.

Taken from the germline V gene, the CDR1 and CDR2 loops are SGHTS and YDEGEE. Its CDR3 holds 12 amino acids, cysteine through phenylalanine. The sequence is cut down to CDR3 DNA, 36 bases in frame from base 1. Trimming costs V 1 base and J 5 bases, and their ends lie 4 bases apart. This clone was detected only a few times. Its antigen specificity is not known. No base qualities exist here, and no much larger clone lies one base off it. A FACSAria II was used to sort memory CD4+ T cells, defined as single viable CD3+CD4+CD8-CD45RO+ cells. CMV serostatus was assessed using a Roche Elecsys assay, by which serum IgG against CMV pp150, pp28, p38 and p52 was detected. After the samples were thawed, total CD4+ T cells were enriched through positive selection using CD4 magnetic microbeads. The samples came from a separate study whose specific focus was interrogating the CD4+ T cell memory repertoire. Peripheral blood mononuclear cells were isolated and cryopreserved following standard operating procedures; serum was stored at -80 °C. The staining used CD3-PerCP (BW264/56), CD4-APC (RPA-T4), CD45RO-PE (UCHT1) and CD8-Pacific Orange (3B5) antibodies, and Sytox blue was used to exclude non-viable cells.

Sequenced input: memory CD4+ T cells from blood. The chain is made from TRBV5-8 and TRBJ1-5; the D gene is not confidently resolved. The TCR was taken from an adult in good health and CMV-seropositive. The CDR3 region: CASSLWDQPQHF. The DNA sequence reads TGTGCCAGCAGCTTGTGGGATCAGCCCCAGCATTTT.